The T cell receptor (beta chain) described here comes from a study of human T cells and chemical hapten exposure. Study results and caveats: TCRs at a frequency above 1 in 1000 stayed unchanged with DPC sensitization.

TCRdb fed the RACE reads into MiXCR, producing one record per CDR3 protein. The sample lists some 96,000 distinct CDR3 sequences, 25% to 35% occurring once. Worth noting for this clonotype: The antigen remains unidentified.

Time point indicated: patch test 3, about 24 weeks after DPC sensitization. Described treatment: therapeutic diphenylcyclopropenone sensitization with weekly scalp DPC. Germline loops: CDR1 MNHEY, CDR2 SVGEGT. V was clipped by 2 bases and J by 4 bases; unmatched bases: 1. This CDR3 comprises 13 residues. Source: whole blood, taken in connection with sensitization to the hapten diphenylcyclopropenone (DPC). The rearrangement joins TRBV6-2 or TRBV6-3 to TRBJ2-5; 7 nucleotides line up with TRBD1. The receptor was derived from a middle-aged man with alopecia areata. Some clones in this sample may be carry-over from other donors' samples. This CDR3 is CASSYPGGETQYF. The CDR3 DNA follows: TGTGCCAGCAGTTACCCAGGGGGAGAGACCCAGTACTTC.